The T cell receptor (beta chain) under discussion was sequenced for a study of T cell responses to AZD1222 COVID-19 vaccine. Study-wide results and limits: A mostly white British donor set with more females was recruited, and clonal diversity was possibly underestimated. Mapped onto spike, vaccine-associated CD4 TCRs spanned it and were dominant at 160-218 and 743-854.

Comments on this clone: The antigen is not known.

Clones were sequenced by immunoSEQ multiplex PCR, and TCRdb holds only the in-frame ones, with some missing. Of some 120,000 clones in the sample, 92% were seen once. V shed 2 bases and J shed 0 bases, with 6 bases lying between them. The CDR3 is 15 residues long. Germline values: CDR1 SGDLS, CDR2 YYNGEE. This clonotype was obtained from an adult who received the AZD1222 COVID-19 vaccine. The chain has TRBV9 and TRBJ2-6; D possibly matches TRBD1 or TRBD2 (5 bases each). Specimen: peripheral blood, collected 28 days after the second AZD1222 dose. The CDR3 sequence: CASSVGDSGANVLTF. DNA of the CDR3: TGTGCCAGCAGCGTGGGGGACTCTGGGGCCAACGTCCTGACTTTC. Full variable domain (rest looked up from reference TRBV9 and TRBJ2-6): DSGVTQTPKHLITATGQRVTLRCSPRSGDLSVYWYQQSLDQGLQFLIQYYNGEERAKGNILERFSAQQFPDLHSELNLSSLELGDSALYFCASSVGDSGANVLTFGAGSRLTVL.